This TCR beta chain was recovered during a study of neurological immune-mediated disorders (dated by TCRdb to between 2019 and 2020). About the full investigation: Peripheral blood TCR-beta repertoires from HTLV-I-associated myelopathy (HAM/TSP) patients, multiple sclerosis patients and healthy controls were compared by UMI-based sequencing. Longitudinal samples, technical triplicates and paired sorted CD4+ and CD8+ T-cell subsets, alongside PBMC samples, were included among the roughly 98 TCR-beta libraries. Technical triplicate libraries were sequenced to precisely calculate how much the frequency of each individual clone varied. The cohort included some 66 subjects: some 15 with HAM/TSP, about 35 with multiple sclerosis, and 20 or so healthy controls. The paper as a whole reports these results and caveats: The highest TCR clonal expansion was observed in HAM/TSP patients, whereas the lowest was observed in MS patients, even when compared with healthy controls. Expanded clones from different subjects shared no identical CDR3 amino acid sequences, which suggests that TCR-beta repertoires were private in all groups.

cDNA was synthesized by template-switch 5'RACE using a primer with a 10-nucleotide random unique molecular identifier that tagged each TCR transcript. Over 200 million TCR-beta sequences, covering 15-18 subjects, were produced in each sequencing run. Total RNA was extracted with the RNeasy kit. Using the KAPA Real-time Library Amplification kit, TCR-beta VDJ regions were amplified with primers for the TCR constant region and the 5'RACE anchor. Sample indexes and Illumina adaptors were added in a first PCR, and a second PCR then increased library yield. After purification with Ampure beads, the TCR product of roughly 650 bp was size-selected on a 2% E-gel SizeSelection system. Before pooling, libraries had their quality checked on a Bioanalyzer, their concentration measured with Qubit, and their quantity determined with the Kapa Library Quantification kit. Libraries were sequenced paired-end 2 x 150 bp on an Illumina HiSeq 2500. To increase sequence diversity, roughly 24-32% phiX was spiked into each library pool. The paper's data handling went like this. Quality-filtered reads were processed with the UMI-based MiGEC pipeline, and over 75% of raw TCR sequences were removed by the MiGEC pipeline during error correction. VDJ genes were aligned to IMGT germline references, and clonotypes were defined by unique CDR3 amino acid sequence plus V-J genes. Clonal expansion, Shannon diversity, and CDR3 relatedness (CalcPairwiseDistances, ClusterSamples) were evaluated with VDJtools, and phylogenetic trees were built with CLCbio workbench. A clone was classed as expanded if it had 8 or more unique UMIs, a cutoff based on coefficient-of-variation modelling across technical triplicates. TCRdb took the public reads, trimmed them with fastp at Q25, ran MiXCR for clone calling and kept in-frame beta chains. Records with the same CDR3 protein are collapsed into one entry carrying the most frequent genes and DNA. It is TCRdb's table, rather than the study itself, that gives the V and J calls and clone size. The sample table lists approximately 28,000 distinct CDR3 sequences, roughly 13% of them with a count of one. Approximately 5% of the sample lies in the top ten.

In its sample, this clonotype was seen many times. Its antigen is unknown. Base qualities were left out, and no much larger clone turns up one base away. As encoded in the germline V gene, CDR1 is MGHRA while CDR2 is YSYEKL. V is pared back by 7 bases and J by 3 bases, with 16 bases lying between the germline termini. CDR3 length: 15 amino acids, cysteine to phenylalanine. Only the CDR3 portion is preserved as DNA: 45 bases, with reading frame beginning at the first base. The time point label of this sample denotes: technical triplicate 2. Sorted-subset TCR libraries were prepared from fewer than 1.1 million sorted CD4+ or CD8+ T cells. PBMCs were separated from peripheral blood using Ficoll-Hypaque density gradient centrifugation and then cryopreserved in liquid nitrogen. Paired sorted CD4+ and CD8+ subsets came from healthy controls, HAM/TSP patients and MS patients.

The TCR originated in a female donor with HTLV-1-associated myelopathy (HAM/TSP). The chain links TRBV4-1 with TRBJ2-4; the best D guess is TRBD1, with 5 bases matching. Sequenced sample: CD4+ T cells from blood. CDR3 sequence: CASNNLGQGKNIQYF. Here is the DNA: TGCGCCAGCAACAACTTAGGGCAGGGCAAAAACATTCAGTACTTC.